The rows below give T cell receptor beta chains drawn from one sample of a study of shared clonotypes between healthy human individuals. The table came from immunoSEQ multiplex PCR; TCRdb's copy has only in-frame clones and leaves some out. Of about 1.5 million clones in the sample, approximately 98% were seen once. Sequenced input: naive CD4+ T cells sorted from blood. The receptors were gathered from a man younger than 45 in good health. The conserved cysteine and the conserved F or W are not part of the CDR3 here.

v_call	j_call	cdr3_aa
TRBV5-1	TRBJ1-1	ASSLGGANEAF
TRBV2	TRBJ1-1	ASSEPGGGF
TRBV5-6	TRBJ1-1	ASSSDPYPEAF
TRBV9	TRBJ1-1	ASSPTGRNTEAF
TRBV5-6	TRBJ2-5	ASSWGQGITETQY
TRBV9	TRBJ2-3	ASSVKAGGPLFNTQY
TRBV6-1	TRBJ1-5	ASSAAAGTGSNQPQH
TRBV27	TRBJ2-2	ASSFGTGELF
TRBV7-2	TRBJ1-5	ASSLVEGAGNQPQH
TRBV9	TRBJ1-1	ASSVDMRGTEAF
TRBV5-1	TRBJ2-1	ASSLPGLAGLDEQF
TRBV5-4	TRBJ2-1	ASSFPPPSTNEQF
TRBV7-9	TRBJ1-5	ASSFREGQPQH
TRBV9	TRBJ2-7	ASSAETGLDEQY
TRBV9	TRBJ2-3	ASSVGSGTSTDTQY
TRBV5-6	TRBJ2-4	ASSWRDATNIQY
TRBV18	TRBJ2-2	ASSPRARGHTGELF
TRBV6-1	TRBJ2-7	ATQGQASYEQY
TRBV5-1	TRBJ2-5	ASSLGLAESQETQY
TRBV4-2	TRBJ1-2	ASSHITGNGGYT
TRBV11-2	TRBJ2-3	ASSLTTNTDTQY
TRBV4-2	TRBJ1-3	ASSQDLGQGAGNTIY
TRBV10-2	TRBJ2-5	ASSEGSGSRETQY
TRBV6-5	TRBJ1-1	ASRNGEWHTEAF
TRBV18	TRBJ2-7	ASSPPPNAYEQY
TRBV7-9	TRBJ2-7	ASSLGSYEQY
TRBV5-1	TRBJ2-7	ASSSGVVAGDEQY